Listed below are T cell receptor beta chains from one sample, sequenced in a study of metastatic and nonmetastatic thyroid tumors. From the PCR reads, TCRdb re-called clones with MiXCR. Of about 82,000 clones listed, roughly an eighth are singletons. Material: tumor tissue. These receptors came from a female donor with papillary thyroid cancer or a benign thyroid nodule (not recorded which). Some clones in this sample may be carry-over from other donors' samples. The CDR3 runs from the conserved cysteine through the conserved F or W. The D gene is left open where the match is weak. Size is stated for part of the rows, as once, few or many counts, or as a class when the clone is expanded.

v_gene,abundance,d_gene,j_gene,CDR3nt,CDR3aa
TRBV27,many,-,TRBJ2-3,TGTGCCAGCAGGCTCATGAGGGCCGGAGATACGCAGTATTTT,CASRLMRAGDTQYF
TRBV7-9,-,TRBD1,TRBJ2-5,TGTGCCAGCAGCCCGGGGACAGGCGGGCAGACCCAGTACTTC,CASSPGTGGQTQYF
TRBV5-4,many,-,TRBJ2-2,TGTGCCAGCAGCCCTCCCGCCGGGGAGCTGTTTTTT,CASSPPAGELFF
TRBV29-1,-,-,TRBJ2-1,TGCAGCGTTGAAGATCCCCAGCGGGCCTCCTACAATGAGCAGTTCTTC,CSVEDPQRASYNEQFF
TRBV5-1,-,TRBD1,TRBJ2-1,TGCGCCAGCAGCTTGGAACAGGGGGCTAGGTCGAATGAGCAGTTCTTC,CASSLEQGARSNEQFF
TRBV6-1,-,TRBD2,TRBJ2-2,TGTGCCAGCAGTGAAAGATGGACCGGGAGGAGGAACACCGGTGAGCTGTTTTTT,CASSERWTGRRNTGELFF
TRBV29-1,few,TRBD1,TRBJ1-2,TGCATGGGGGGGACAGGGCCGAACTATGGCTACACCTTC,CMGGTGPNYGYTF
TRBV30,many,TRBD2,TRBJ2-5,TGTGCCTTCGCCGCGGGGGGTGGTCAGACCCAGTACTTC,CAFAAGGGQTQYF
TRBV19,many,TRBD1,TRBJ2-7,TGTGCCAGTAGTTCGCCGGGGACAGTCACCTACGAGCAGTACTTC,CASSSPGTVTYEQYF
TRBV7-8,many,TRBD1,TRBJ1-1,TGTGCCAGCAGCTCACAGGGGATGAACACTGAAGCTTTCTTT,CASSSQGMNTEAFF
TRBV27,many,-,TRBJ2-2,TGTGCCAGCAGTAGCTCGTGGGGAGGTACTACCACCGGGGAGCTGTTTTTT,CASSSSWGGTTTGELFF
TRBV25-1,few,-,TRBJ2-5,TGTGCCAGCAGTGAGACAGGACGGGGGACCCAGTACTTC,CASSETGRGTQYF
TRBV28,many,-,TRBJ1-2,TGTGCCAGCAGTTGGCCAGGGGATAACTATGGCTACACCTTC,CASSWPGDNYGYTF
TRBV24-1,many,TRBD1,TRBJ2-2,TGTGCCACCAGTGACCCGGGACAGGGCAACACCGGGGAGCTGTTTTTT,CATSDPGQGNTGELFF
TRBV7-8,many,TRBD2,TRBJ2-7,TGTGCCAGCAGCTTAGTAGCGGGAGGGCAACTTTCCGAGCAGTACTTC,CASSLVAGGQLSEQYF
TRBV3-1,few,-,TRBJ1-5,TGTGCCAGCAGCCAAACCGTGGTTGGGGTTGGGCCCCAGCATTTT,CASSQTVVGVGPQHF
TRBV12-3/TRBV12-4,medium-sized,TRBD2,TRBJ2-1,TGTGCCAGCAGGCTAGCGGGAGGGGACAATGAGCAGTTCTTC,CASRLAGGDNEQFF
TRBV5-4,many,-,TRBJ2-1,TGTGCCAGCAGCTTAGTAGCTACTTACAATGAGCAGTTCTTC,CASSLVATYNEQFF
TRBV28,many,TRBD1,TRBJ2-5,TGTGCCAGCAGTTTCCTGACAGGGGCCGAGACCCAGTACTTC,CASSFLTGAETQYF
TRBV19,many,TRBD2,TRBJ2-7,TGTGCCAGTGGAGCGGGAGATTTCGAGCAGTACTTC,CASGAGDFEQYF
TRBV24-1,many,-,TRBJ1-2,TGTGCCACCAGTGATGAGGGAAGTCGGGGGTTTCTTGGCTACACCTTC,CATSDEGSRGFLGYTF
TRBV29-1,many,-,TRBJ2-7,TGCAGCGTTGGGGGCCGGAAGACGGGCATCGGGCAGTACTTC,CSVGGRKTGIGQYF
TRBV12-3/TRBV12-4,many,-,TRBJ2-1,TGTGCCAGCAGTCTTCGCTTCGAGTCCCGGGGCTACAATGAGCAGTTCTTC,CASSLRFESRGYNEQFF
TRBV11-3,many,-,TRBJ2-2,TGTGCCAGCAGCGGGGGTACGAACACCGGGGAGCTGTTTTTT,CASSGGTNTGELFF
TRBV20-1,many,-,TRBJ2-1,TGCAGTGCTAGAGGCCAGGGGGGACTCACGTTGGTGTATAATGAGCAGTTCTTC,CSARGQGGLTLVYNEQFF
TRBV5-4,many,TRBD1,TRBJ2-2,TGTGCCAGCAGAGGCCCAGGGGGCCAGAACACCGGGGAGCTGTTTTTT,CASRGPGGQNTGELFF
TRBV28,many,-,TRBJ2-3,TGTGCCAGCAGACAGTCACCTAGCACAGATACGCAGTATTTT,CASRQSPSTDTQYF
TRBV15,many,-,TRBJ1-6,TGTGCCACCAGCATCGCGGGGATTGGATCACCCCTCCACTTT,CATSIAGIGSPLHF
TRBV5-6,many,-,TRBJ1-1,TGTGCCAGCAGCTTGCTTGGGGAATTGAACACTGAAGCTTTCTTT,CASSLLGELNTEAFF
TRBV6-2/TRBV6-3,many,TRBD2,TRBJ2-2,TGTGCCAGCAGACTAGCGGGAGCGAACACCGGGGAGCTGTTTTTT,CASRLAGANTGELFF
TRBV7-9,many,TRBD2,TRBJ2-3,TGTGCCAGCAGGCCTAGCGGGACCGCCACAGATACGCAGTATTTT,CASRPSGTATDTQYF
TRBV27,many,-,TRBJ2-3,TGTGCCAGCAGTTTGCTGACACCCACTAGCACAGATACGCAGTATTTT,CASSLLTPTSTDTQYF
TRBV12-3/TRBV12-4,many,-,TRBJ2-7,TGTGCCAGCAGCTGGGGGAGGGGGGCCTACGAGCAGTACTTC,CASSWGRGAYEQYF
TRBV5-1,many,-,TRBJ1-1,TGCGCCAGCAGCTTGATGGTAGGGAACACTGAAGCTTTCTTT,CASSLMVGNTEAFF
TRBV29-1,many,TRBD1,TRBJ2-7,TGCAGCGTTGGACAGGGGTTCGAGCAGTACTTC,CSVGQGFEQYF
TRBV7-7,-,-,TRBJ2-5,TGTGCTAGCAGCCGGAACAGGGATGTGGAGGCCCAGTACTTC,CASSRNRDVEAQYF
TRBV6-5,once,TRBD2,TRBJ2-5,TGTGCCAGCAGTTACCCACCGCTAAGCGGGAGTCTAGGGCAAGGGACCCAGTACTTC,CASSYPPLSGSLGQGTQYF
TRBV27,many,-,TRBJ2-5,TGTGCCAGCAGTCCCCGGGGACGAGGAGAGACCCAGTACTTC,CASSPRGRGETQYF
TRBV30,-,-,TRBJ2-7,TGTGCCTGGAGTGTCCTTTGGGGACGGTACGAGCAGTACTTC,CAWSVLWGRYEQYF
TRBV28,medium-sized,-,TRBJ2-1,TGTGCCAGCAGTTTATCAGGGGATGAGCAGTTCTTC,CASSLSGDEQFF
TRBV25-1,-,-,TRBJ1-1,TGTGCCAGCAGTGTAGGGACTGAAGCTTTCTTT,CASSVGTEAFF
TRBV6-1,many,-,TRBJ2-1,TGTGCCAGCAGCCTCAATGAGAACCGAATATACAATGAGCAGTTCTTC,CASSLNENRIYNEQFF
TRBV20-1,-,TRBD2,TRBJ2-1,TGCAGCGCGGCCGCCGGGCGGGGGGCAGACAATGAGCAGTTCTTC,CSAAAGRGADNEQFF
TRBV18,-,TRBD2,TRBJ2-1,TGTGCCAGCTCACCACTAGCGGGAGCGAACAATGAGCAGTTCTTC,CASSPLAGANNEQFF
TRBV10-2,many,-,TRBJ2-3,TGCGCCAGCAGTGATTGGAGGGGCACAGATACGCAGTATTTT,CASSDWRGTDTQYF
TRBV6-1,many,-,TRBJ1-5,TGTGCCAGCAGTGAATTTGGTAATCAGCCCCAGCATTTT,CASSEFGNQPQHF
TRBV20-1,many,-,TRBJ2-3,TGCAGTGCTAGAGATTTCCGGGCAGCTATCACAGATACGCAGTATTTT,CSARDFRAAITDTQYF
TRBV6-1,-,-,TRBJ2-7,TGTGCCAGCAGTGAGCCCGTTGTGATGACTTACTTC,CASSEPVVMTYF
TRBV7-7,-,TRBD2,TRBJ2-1,TGTGCTAGCAGCTTAGCTAGCGGGAGCGGGGCCCGTGAGTTCTTC,CASSLASGSGAREFF
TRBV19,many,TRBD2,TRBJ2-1,TGTGCCAGTAGTATAGGCGGTAGCGGGAGAAATGAGCAGTTCTTC,CASSIGGSGRNEQFF
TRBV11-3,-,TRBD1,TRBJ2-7,TGTGCCAGCAGACGGGACAGACCCTACGAGCAGTACTTC,CASRRDRPYEQYF
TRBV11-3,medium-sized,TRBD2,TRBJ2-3,TGTGCCAGCAGCGCATCCGGGACTATCACAGATACGCAGTATTTT,CASSASGTITDTQYF
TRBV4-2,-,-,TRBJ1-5,TGTGTCAGCAGCCAAGACCCCATCCACCGGGGCAATCAGCCCCAGCATTTT,CVSSQDPIHRGNQPQHF
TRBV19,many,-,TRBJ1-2,TGTGCCAGTAGTATTATGCCGGGCGCTAACTATGGCTACACCTTC,CASSIMPGANYGYTF
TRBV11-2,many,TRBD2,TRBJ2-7,TGTGCCAGCAGCTTAGGTAGCGGGAGTTTCTACGAGCAGTACTTC,CASSLGSGSFYEQYF
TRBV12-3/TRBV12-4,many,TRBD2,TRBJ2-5,TGTGCCAGCAGCCCCCGGGTAGCGGGAAAAGAGACCCAGTACTTC,CASSPRVAGKETQYF
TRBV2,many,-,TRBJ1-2,TGTGCCAGCAGTGGACAGAGCGACTATGGCTACACCTTC,CASSGQSDYGYTF